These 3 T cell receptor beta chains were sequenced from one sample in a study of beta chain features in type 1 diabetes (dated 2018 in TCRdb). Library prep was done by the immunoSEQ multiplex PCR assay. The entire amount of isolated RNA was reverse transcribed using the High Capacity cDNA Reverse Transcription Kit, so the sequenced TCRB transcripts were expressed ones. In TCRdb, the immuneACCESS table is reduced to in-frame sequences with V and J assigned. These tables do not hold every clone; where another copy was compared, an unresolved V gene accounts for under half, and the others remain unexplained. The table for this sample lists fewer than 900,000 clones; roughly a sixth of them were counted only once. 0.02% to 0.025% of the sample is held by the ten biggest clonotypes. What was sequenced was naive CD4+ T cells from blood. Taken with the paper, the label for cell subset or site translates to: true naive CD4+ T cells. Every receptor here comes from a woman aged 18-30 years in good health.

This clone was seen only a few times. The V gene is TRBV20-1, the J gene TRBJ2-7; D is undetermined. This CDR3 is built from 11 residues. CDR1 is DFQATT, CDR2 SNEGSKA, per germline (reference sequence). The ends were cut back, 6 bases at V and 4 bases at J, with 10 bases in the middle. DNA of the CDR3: TGCAGTGCCCCGCAGCTTTACGAGCAGTACTTC. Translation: CSAPQLYEQYF.

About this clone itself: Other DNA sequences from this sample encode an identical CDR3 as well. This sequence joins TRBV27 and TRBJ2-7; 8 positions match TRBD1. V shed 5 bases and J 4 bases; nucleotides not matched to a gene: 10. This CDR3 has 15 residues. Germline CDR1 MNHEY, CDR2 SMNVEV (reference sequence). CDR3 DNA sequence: TGTGCCAGCAGTATCCGGACAGGGATCGGTTACGAGCAGTACTTC. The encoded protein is CASSIRTGIGYEQYF.

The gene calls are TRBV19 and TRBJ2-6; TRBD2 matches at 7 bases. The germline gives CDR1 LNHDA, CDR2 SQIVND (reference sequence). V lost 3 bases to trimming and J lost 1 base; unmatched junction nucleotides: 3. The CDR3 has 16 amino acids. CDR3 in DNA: TGTGCCAGTAGTATGTGGGGAGGGTCTGGGGCCAACGTCCTGACTTTC. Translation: CASSMWGGSGANVLTF.